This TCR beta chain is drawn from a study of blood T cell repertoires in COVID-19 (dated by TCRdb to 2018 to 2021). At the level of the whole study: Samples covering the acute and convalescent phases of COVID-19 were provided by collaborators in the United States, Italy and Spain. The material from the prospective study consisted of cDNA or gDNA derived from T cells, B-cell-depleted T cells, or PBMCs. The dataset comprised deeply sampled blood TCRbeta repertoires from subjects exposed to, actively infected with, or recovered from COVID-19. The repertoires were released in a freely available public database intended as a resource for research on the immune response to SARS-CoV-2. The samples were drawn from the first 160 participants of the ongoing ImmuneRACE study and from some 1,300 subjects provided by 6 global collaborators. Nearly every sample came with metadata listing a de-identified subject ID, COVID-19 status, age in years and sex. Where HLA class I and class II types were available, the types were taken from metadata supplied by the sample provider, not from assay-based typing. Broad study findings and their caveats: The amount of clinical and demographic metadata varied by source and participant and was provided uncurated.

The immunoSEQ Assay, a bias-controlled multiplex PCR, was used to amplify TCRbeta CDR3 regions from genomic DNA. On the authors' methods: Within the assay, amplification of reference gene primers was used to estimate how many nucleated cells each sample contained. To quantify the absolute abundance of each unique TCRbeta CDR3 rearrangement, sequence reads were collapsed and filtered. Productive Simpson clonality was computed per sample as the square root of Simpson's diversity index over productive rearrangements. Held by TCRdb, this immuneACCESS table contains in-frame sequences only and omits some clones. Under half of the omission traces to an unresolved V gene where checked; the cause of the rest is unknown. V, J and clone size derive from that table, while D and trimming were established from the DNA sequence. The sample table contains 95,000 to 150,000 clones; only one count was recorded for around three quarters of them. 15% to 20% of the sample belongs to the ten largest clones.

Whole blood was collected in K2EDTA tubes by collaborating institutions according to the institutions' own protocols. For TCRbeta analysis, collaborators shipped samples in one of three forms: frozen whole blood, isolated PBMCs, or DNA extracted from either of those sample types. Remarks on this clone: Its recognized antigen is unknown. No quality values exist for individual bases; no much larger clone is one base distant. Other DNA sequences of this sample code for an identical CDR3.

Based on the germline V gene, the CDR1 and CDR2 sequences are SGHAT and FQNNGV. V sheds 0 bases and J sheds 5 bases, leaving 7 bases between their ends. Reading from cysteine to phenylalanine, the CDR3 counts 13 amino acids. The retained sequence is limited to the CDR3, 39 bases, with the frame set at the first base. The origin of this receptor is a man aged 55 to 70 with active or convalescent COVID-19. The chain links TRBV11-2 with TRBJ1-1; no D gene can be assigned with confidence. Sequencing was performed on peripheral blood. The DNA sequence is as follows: TGTGCCAGCAGCTTAGATCGGGTAACTGAAGCTTTCTTT. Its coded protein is CASSLDRVTEAFF. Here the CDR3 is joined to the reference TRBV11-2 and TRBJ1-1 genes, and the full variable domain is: EAGVAQSPRYKIIEKRQSVAFWCNPISGHATLYWYQQILGQGPKLLIQFQNNGVVDDSQLPKDRFSAERLKGVDSTLKIQPAKLEDSAVYLCASSLDRVTEAFFGQGTRLTVV.